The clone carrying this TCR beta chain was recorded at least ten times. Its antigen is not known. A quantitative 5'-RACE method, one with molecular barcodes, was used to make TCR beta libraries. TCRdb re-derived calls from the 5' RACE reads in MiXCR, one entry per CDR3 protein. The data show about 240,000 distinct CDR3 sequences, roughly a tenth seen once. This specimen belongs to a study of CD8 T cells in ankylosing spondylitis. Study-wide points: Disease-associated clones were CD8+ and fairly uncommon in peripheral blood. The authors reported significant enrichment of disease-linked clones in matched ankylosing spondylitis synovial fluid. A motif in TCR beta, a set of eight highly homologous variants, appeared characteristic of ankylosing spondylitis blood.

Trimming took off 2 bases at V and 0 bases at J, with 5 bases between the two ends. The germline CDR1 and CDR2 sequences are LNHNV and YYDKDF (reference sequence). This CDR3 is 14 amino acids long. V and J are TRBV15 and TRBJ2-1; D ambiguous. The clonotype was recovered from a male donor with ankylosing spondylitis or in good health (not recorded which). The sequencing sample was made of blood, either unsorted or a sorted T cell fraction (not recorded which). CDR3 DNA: TGTGCCACCAGCAGACCCAGCTCCTACAATGAGCAGTTCTTC. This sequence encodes CATSRPSSYNEQFF. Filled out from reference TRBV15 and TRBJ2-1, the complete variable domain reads DAMVIQNPRYQVTQFGKPVTLSCSQTLNHNVMYWYQQKSSQAPKLLFHYYDKDFNNEADTPDNFQSRRPNTSFCFLDIRSPGLGDTAMYLCATSRPSSYNEQFFGPGTRLTVL.